A selection of T cell receptor beta chains follows, all from one sample in a study of CD8 T cells in ankylosing spondylitis. TCRdb redid the calling of the 5' RACE reads with MiXCR, one entry per CDR3 protein. The sample holds about 130,000 distinct CDR3 sequences, roughly 15% seen once. Sequencing was performed on blood, either unsorted or a sorted T cell fraction (not recorded which). All receptors come from a female donor with ankylosing spondylitis or in good health (not recorded which). CDR3s include the opening cysteine and the closing phenylalanine or tryptophan. D genes are given only for firm matches. Clone size is given for some rows only: seen once, a few or many times, or a class if the clone is expanded.

TRBD1	TRBJ1-2	many	TRBV5-1	TGCGCCAGCAGCCCGACAGGGGACAGTGGCTACACCTTC	CASSPTGDSGYTF
NA	TRBJ1-4	NA	TRBV6-5	TGTGCCAGCAGACCCCAACAGGGAAAACTGTTTTTT	CASRPQQGKLFF
NA	TRBJ2-2	few	TRBV20-1	TGCAGTGCTACACAGGGATCCGGGGAGCTGTTTTTT	CSATQGSGELFF
NA	TRBJ2-5	many	TRBV14	TGTGCCAGCAGCCAAGATCGGGCGGGAAGACAAGAGACCCAGTACTTC	CASSQDRAGRQETQYF
NA	TRBJ1-3	many	TRBV12-3/TRBV12-4	TGTGCCAGCACCATCCCACAGGGAACCGGAAACACCATATATTTT	CASTIPQGTGNTIYF
NA	TRBJ2-2	few	TRBV7-2	TGTGCCAGCAGCTTAGCGCCCAGAAACACCGGGGAGCTGTTTTTT	CASSLAPRNTGELFF
NA	TRBJ2-5	many	TRBV27	TGTGCCAGCAGTTCACTAAAGGGAGGCCAAGAGACCCAGTACTTC	CASSSLKGGQETQYF
TRBD2	TRBJ2-3	few	TRBV12-3/TRBV12-4	TGTGCCAGCAGTCCCACGGAGCGGGAGAGAGATACGCAGTATTTT	CASSPTERERDTQYF
TRBD2	TRBJ2-2	few	TRBV15	TGTGCCACCAGCAGACTAGCGGGGAACACCGGGGAGCTGTTTTTT	CATSRLAGNTGELFF
NA	TRBJ1-2	many	TRBV7-9	TGTGCCAGCAGCCTACAGGGTCGTGGCTACACCTTC	CASSLQGRGYTF
NA	TRBJ1-2	NA	TRBV12-3/TRBV12-4	TGTGCCAGCACCCGCGGGGCCGCTAACTATGGCTACACCTTC	CASTRGAANYGYTF
NA	TRBJ1-1	NA	TRBV19	TGTGCCAGTAGTATAGGACGGCGAGATGAAGCTTTCTTT	CASSIGRRDEAFF
TRBD2	TRBJ2-3	many	TRBV5-1	TGCGCCAGCAGCTTGGAGCTAGCGGGGGCCACAGATACGCAGTATTTT	CASSLELAGATDTQYF
NA	TRBJ2-1	few	TRBV5-1	TGCGCCAGCAGCTTGACCGGACTGCCTACCATTGCGTTCTTC	CASSLTGLPTIAFF
NA	TRBJ2-7	few	TRBV6-2/TRBV6-3	TGTGCCAGCAGTTACGGGAGCGAGCAGTACTTC	CASSYGSEQYF
NA	TRBJ2-4	many	TRBV20-1	TGCAGTGCTAGTATCCCGGATCCGAACCGAAACATTCAGTACTTC	CSASIPDPNRNIQYF
TRBD2	TRBJ2-3	few	TRBV5-5	TGTGCCAGCAGCCCAGAGCGGGGACTAGATACGCAGTATTTT	CASSPERGLDTQYF
NA	TRBJ2-1	few	TRBV7-8	TGTGCCAGCAGCTTAATGAAGGGGAAGGGCTACAATGAGCAGTTCTTC	CASSLMKGKGYNEQFF
TRBD2	TRBJ2-7	many	TRBV5-1	TGCGCCAGCAGCTTCGGGGGGGCCGATTCTTACGAGCAGTACTTC	CASSFGGADSYEQYF
TRBD2	TRBJ2-1	many	TRBV11-2	TGTGCCAGCACCTTAGGGAGGGCTTCTAATGAGCAGTTCTTC	CASTLGRASNEQFF
TRBD1	TRBJ2-3	many	TRBV12-3/TRBV12-4	TGTGCCAGCAGACCCGGGACAGGGTCGGGAGATACGCAGTATTTT	CASRPGTGSGDTQYF
NA	TRBJ2-3	NA	TRBV3-1	TGTGCCACCAGCCAAGGAGAGGCTAGCGCACGTACAGATACGCAGTATTTT	CATSQGEASARTDTQYF
TRBD2	TRBJ2-7	NA	TRBV6-2/TRBV6-3	TGTGCCAGCAGTTACTCTCGGACTAGCGGCTACGAGCAGTACTTC	CASSYSRTSGYEQYF
TRBD2	TRBJ2-3	NA	TRBV12-3/TRBV12-4	TGTGCCAGTGGGCGGGAGAGTGCAGATATGCAGTATTTT	CASGRESADMQYF
NA	TRBJ2-2	NA	TRBV7-3	TGTGCCAGCAGTGGGTCGAACACCGGGGAGCTGTTTTTT	CASSGSNTGELFF